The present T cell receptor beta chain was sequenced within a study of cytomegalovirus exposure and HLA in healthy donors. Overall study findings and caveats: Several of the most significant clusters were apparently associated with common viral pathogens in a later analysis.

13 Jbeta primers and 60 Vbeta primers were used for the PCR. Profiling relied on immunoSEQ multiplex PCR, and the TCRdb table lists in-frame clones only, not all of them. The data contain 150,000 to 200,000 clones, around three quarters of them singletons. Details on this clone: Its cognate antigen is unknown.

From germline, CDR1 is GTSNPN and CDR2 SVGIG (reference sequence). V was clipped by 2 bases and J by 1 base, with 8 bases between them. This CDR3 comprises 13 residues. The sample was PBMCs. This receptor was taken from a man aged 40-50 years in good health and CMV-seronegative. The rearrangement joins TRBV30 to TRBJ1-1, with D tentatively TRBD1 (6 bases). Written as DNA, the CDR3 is TGTGCCTGGAGTCTACAGGGGAACACTGAAGCTTTCTTT. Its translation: CAWSLQGNTEAFF.